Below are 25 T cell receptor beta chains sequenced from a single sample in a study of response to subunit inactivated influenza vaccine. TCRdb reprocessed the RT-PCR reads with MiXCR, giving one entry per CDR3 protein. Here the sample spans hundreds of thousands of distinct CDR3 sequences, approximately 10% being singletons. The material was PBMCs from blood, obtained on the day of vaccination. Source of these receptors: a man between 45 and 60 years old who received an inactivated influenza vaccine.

The CDR3 DNA sequence: TGCGCCAGCAGCTTGGGATTGGCGGGACCTTCTCAAGAGACCCAGTACTTC. Translating it yields CASSLGLAGPSQETQYF. The rearrangement links TRBV5-1 to TRBJ2-5, with a weak D call TRBD2 (6 bases). This CDR3 contains 17 residues. Between the trimmed V and J ends, which lost 0 bases and 2 bases, there was a span of 17 bases. From germline, CDR1 is SGHRS and CDR2 YFSETQ.

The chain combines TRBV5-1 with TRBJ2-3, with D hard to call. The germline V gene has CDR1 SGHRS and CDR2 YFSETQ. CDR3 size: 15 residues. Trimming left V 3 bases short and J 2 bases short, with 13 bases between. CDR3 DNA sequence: TGCGCCAGCAGCTACAGAGACCCAAACACAGATACGCAGTATTTT. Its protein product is CASSYRDPNTDTQYF.

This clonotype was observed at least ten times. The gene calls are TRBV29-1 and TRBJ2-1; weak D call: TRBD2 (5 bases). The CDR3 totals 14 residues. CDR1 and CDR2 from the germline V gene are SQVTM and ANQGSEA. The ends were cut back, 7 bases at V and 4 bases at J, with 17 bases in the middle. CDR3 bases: TGCAGCGGATCGGGAAGGGCGGTATACAATGAGCAGTTCTTC. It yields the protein CSGSGRAVYNEQFF.

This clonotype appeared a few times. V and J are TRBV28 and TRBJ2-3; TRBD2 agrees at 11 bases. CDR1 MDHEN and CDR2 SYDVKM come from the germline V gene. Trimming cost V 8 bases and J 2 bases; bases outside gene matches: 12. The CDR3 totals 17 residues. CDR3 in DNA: TGTGCCAGCGGCGGGACTAGCGGCCCCCTCTCCACAGATACGCAGTATTTT. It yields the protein CASGGTSGPLSTDTQYF.

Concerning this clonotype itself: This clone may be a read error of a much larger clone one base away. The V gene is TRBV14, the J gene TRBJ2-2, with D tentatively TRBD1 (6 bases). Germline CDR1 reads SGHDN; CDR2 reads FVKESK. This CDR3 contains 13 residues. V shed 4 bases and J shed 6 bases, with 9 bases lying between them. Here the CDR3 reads CASSPAGAGELFF. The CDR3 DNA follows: TGTGCCAGCAGCCCCGCAGGGGCCGGGGAGCTGTTTTTT.

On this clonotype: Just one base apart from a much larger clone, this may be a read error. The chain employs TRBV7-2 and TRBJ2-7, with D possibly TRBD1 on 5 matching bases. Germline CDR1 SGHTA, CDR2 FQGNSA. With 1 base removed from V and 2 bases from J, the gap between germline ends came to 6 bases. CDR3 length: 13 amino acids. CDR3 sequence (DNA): TGTGCCAGCAGCTTAGTGGACACCTACGAGCAGTACTTC. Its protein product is CASSLVDTYEQYF.

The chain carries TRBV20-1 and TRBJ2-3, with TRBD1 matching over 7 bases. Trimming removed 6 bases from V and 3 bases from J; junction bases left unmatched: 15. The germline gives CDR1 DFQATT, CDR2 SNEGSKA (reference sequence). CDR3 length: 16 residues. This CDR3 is CSATLFKGAVTDTQYF. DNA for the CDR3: TGCAGTGCGACACTCTTTAAGGGGGCCGTAACAGATACGCAGTATTTT.

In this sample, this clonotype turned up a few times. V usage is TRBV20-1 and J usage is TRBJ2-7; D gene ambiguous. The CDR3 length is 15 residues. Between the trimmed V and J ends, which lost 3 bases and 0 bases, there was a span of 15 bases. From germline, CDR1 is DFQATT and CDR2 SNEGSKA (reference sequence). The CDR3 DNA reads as TGCAGTGCTAGTCTGCAGGCGATGATCTCCTACGAGCAGTACTTC. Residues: CSASLQAMISYEQYF.

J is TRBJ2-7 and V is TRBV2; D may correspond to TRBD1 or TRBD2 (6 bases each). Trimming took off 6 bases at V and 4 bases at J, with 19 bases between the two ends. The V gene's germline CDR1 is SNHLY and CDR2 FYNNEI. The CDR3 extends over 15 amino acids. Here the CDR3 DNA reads TGTGCCAGCAGCATCACAAGGGGGGCTTTTTACGAGCAGTACTTC. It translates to CASSITRGAFYEQYF.

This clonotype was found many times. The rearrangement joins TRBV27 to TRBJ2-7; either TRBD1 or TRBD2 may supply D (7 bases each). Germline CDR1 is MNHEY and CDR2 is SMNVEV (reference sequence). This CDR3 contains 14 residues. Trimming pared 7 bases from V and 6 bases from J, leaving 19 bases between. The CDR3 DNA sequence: TGTGCCAGCACCAGAACAGGGGCTAGCGGCGAGCAGTACTTC. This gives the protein CASTRTGASGEQYF.

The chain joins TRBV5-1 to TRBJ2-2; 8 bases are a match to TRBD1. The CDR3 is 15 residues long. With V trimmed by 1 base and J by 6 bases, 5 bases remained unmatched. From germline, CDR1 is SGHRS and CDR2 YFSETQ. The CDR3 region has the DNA TGCGCCAGCAGCTTGCCAGGGGGCGCGGCCGGGGAGCTGTTTTTT. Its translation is CASSLPGGAAGELFF.

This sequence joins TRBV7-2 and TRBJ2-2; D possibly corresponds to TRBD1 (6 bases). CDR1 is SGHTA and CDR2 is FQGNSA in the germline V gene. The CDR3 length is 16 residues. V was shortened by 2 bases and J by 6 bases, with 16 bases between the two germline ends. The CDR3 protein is CASSLPNRVTAGELFF. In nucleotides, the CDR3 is TGTGCCAGCAGCTTACCTAACAGGGTTACGGCCGGGGAGCTGTTTTTT.

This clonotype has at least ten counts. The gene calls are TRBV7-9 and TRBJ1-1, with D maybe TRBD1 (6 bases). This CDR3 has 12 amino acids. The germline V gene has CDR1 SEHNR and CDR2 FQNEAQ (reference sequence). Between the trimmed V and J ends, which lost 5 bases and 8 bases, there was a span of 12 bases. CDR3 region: CASSRPGTEAFF. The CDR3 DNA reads TGTGCCAGCAGCCGACCCGGGACAGAAGCTTTCTTT.

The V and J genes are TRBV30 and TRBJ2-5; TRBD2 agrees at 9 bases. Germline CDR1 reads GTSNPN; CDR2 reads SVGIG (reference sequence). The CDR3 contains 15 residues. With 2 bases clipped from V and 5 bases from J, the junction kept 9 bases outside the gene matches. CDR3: CAWSRTGLAGETQYF. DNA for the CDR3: TGTGCCTGGAGTAGGACGGGACTAGCAGGGGAGACCCAGTACTTC.

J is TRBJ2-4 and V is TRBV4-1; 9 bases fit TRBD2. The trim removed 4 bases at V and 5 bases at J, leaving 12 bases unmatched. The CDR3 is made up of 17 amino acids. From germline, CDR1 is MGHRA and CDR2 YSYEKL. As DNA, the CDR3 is TGCGCCAGCAGCCTCCAGGCCAGCGGGGGGACCCAAAACATTCAGTACTTC. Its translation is CASSLQASGGTQNIQYF.

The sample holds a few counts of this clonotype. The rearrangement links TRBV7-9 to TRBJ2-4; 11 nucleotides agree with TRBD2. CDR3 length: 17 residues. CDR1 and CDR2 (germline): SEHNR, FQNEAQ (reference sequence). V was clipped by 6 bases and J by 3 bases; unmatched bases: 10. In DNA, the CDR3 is TGTGCCAGCAGTTTCATCGCTAGCGGGGGGAACAAAAACATTCAGTACTTC. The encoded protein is CASSFIASGGNKNIQYF.

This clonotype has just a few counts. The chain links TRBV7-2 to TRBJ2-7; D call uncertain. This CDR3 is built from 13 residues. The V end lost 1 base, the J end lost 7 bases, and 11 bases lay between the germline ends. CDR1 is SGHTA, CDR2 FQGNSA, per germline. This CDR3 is CASSLVQAGEQYF. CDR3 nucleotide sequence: TGTGCCAGCAGCTTAGTGCAAGCCGGGGAGCAGTACTTC.

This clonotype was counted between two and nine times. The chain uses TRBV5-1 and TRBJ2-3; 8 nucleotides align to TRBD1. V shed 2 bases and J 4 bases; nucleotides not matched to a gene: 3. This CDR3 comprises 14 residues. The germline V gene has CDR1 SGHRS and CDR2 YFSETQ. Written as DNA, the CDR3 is TGCGCCAGCAGCTTCACGACAGGGGCAGATACGCAGTATTTT. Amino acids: CASSFTTGADTQYF.

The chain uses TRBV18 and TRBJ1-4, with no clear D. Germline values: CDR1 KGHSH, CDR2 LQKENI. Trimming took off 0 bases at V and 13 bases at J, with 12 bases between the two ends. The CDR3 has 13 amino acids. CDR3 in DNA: TGTGCCAGCTCACCACCGGTAGGGCTTGGACTGTTTTTT. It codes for CASSPPVGLGLFF.

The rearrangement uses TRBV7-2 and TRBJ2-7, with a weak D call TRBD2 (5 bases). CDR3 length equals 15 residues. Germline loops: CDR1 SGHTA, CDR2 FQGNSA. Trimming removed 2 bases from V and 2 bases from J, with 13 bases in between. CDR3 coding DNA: TGTGCCAGCAGCTTACAAAGTTACGGGACCTACGAGCAGTACTTC. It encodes CASSLQSYGTYEQYF.

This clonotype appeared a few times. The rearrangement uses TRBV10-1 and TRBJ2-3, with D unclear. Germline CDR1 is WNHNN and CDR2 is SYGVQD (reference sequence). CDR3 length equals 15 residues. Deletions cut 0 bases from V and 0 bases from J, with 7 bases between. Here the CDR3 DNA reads TGCGCCAGCAGTGAGTCTTACGGCAGCACAGATACGCAGTATTTT. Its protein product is CASSESYGSTDTQYF.

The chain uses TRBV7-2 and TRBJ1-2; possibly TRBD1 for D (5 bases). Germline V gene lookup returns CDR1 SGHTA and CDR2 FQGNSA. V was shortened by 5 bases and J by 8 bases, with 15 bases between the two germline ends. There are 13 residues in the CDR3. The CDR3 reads CASSPQEGVGYTF. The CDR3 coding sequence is TGTGCCAGCAGCCCCCAGGAAGGGGTCGGCTACACCTTC.

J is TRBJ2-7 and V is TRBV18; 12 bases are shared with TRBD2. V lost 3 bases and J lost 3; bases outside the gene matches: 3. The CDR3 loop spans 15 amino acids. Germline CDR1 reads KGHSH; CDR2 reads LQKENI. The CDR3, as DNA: TGTGCCAGCTCACCGCGGACTAGCGGGGTCTACGAGCAGTACTTC. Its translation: CASSPRTSGVYEQYF.

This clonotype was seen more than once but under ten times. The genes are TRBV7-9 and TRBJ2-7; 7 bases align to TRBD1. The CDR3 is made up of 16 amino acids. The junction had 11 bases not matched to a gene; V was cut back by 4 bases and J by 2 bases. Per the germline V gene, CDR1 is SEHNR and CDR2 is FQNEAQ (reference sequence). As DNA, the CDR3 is TGTGCCAGCAGCTCCTCCCGGGACAGAGTTCCCTACGAGCAGTACTTC. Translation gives CASSSSRDRVPYEQYF. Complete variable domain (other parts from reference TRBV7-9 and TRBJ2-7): DTGVSQNPRHKITKRGQNVTFRCDPISEHNRLYWYRQTLGQGPEFLTYFQNEAQLEKSRLLSDRFSAERPKGSFSTLEIQRTEQGDSAMYLCASSSSRDRVPYEQYFGPGTRLTVT.

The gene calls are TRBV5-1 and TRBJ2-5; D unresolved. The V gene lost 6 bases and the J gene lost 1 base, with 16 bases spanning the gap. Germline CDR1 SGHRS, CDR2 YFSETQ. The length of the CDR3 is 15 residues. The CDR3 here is CASTSGPSFQETQYF. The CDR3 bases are TGCGCCAGCACCTCTGGCCCAAGTTTCCAAGAGACCCAGTACTTC.